The 23 T cell receptor beta chains below were found in one sample sequenced in a study of beta chain features in type 1 diabetes. The whole isolated RNA underwent reverse transcription, so sequencing captured expressed TCRB transcripts. Using immunoSEQ multiplex PCR, the repertoire was profiled, and TCRdb retains in-frame clones only, with some absent. This table holds under 400,000 clones, approximately 14% found once. Sequencing was carried out using central memory CD4+ T cells from blood. The receptors come from a man between 25 and 39 years old in good health.

This sequence joins TRBV12-5 and TRBJ1-4, with TRBD1 as a possible D gene (5 bases). The CDR3 length is 18 residues. The V gene's germline CDR1 is LGHNT and CDR2 FRNRAP. V lost 4 bases, J lost 7 bases, and 25 bases lay in between. This CDR3 is CASGSPRGWAGSGEKLFF. CDR3 nucleotide sequence: TGTGCTAGTGGTTCCCCGAGAGGATGGGCAGGGAGTGGTGAAAAACTGTTTTTT. The entire variable domain, with the rest obtained from reference TRBV12-5 and TRBJ1-4, is as follows: DARVTQTPRHKVTEMGQEVTMRCQPILGHNTVFWYRQTMMQGLELLAYFRNRAPLDDSGMPKDRFSAEMPDATLATLKIQPSEPRDSAVYFCASGSPRGWAGSGEKLFFGSGTQLSVL.

The gene calls are TRBV7-6 and TRBJ1-3; D is uncertain. This CDR3 spans 16 amino acids. CDR1 and CDR2 from the germline V gene are SGHVS and FNYEAQ. V lost 4 bases, J lost 0 bases, and 13 bases lay in between. CDR3: CASSSLSTSSGNTIYF. The CDR3 DNA sequence: TGTGCCAGCAGCTCTTTATCCACGAGCTCTGGAAACACCATATATTTT.

CDR3 DNA: TGCGCCAGCAGCCTGGGACGGAGCGGCAACGAGCAGTACTTC. Translated: CASSLGRSGNEQYF. This rearrangement joins TRBV5-1 to TRBJ2-7; D could derive from TRBD1 or TRBD2 (5 bases each). The germline CDR1 and CDR2 sequences are SGHRS and YFSETQ. V lost 4 bases and J lost 5, with 16 bases in between. The CDR3 sequence is 14 residues long.

The V gene is TRBV6-5, the J gene TRBJ1-1; no definite D call. Germline V lookup: CDR1 MNHEY, CDR2 SVGAGI. The CDR3 spans 14 residues. The V end lost 4 bases, the J end lost 4 bases, and 13 bases lay between the germline ends. CDR3: CASSFRSRATEAFF. CDR3 bases: TGTGCCAGCAGTTTCCGAAGTAGGGCCACTGAAGCTTTCTTT.

This clone has more than one count but fewer than ten. The J gene is TRBJ1-6, the V gene TRBV11-2; D gene uncertain. This CDR3 has 14 amino acids. V lost 2 bases and J lost 8, with 10 bases in between. Germline-derived CDR1 and CDR2 are SGHAT and FQNNGV. The CDR3 nucleotides read TGTGCCAGCAGCTTATACAGAAAGGATTCACCCCTCCACTTT. This translates into CASSLYRKDSPLHF.

This clone showed up just a few times. The chain has TRBV7-2 and TRBJ2-3; no firm D call. Germline V gene data show CDR1 as SGHTA and CDR2 as FQGNSA. The CDR3 runs 14 residues. V lost 4 bases to trimming and J lost 2 bases, with 10 bases between them. As DNA, the CDR3 is TGTGCCAGCAGCTCTAAGAGTCTCACAGATACGCAGTATTTT. This sequence encodes CASSSKSLTDTQYF.

The chain uses TRBV2 and TRBJ1-1; 9 bases map to TRBD1. The CDR3 is made up of 14 amino acids. The ends lost 8 bases at V and 2 bases at J; junction bases unmatched: 6. CDR1 and CDR2 (germline): SNHLY, FYNNEI. CDR3 coding DNA: TGTGCCAGCGCCGTACAGGGGGCTAACACTGAAGCTTTCTTT. It specifies CASAVQGANTEAFF.

This chain joins TRBV25-1 and TRBJ1-1; D may be TRBD1 (5 bases). The V end lost 3 bases, the J end lost 5 bases, and 16 bases lay between the germline ends. The CDR3 sequence is 15 residues long. The germline CDR1 and CDR2 sequences are MGHDK and SYGVNS. CDR3 coding DNA: TGTGCCAGCAGTGATACGCGACAGATTCAAACTGAAGCTTTCTTT. Residues: CASSDTRQIQTEAFF. Complete variable domain (other parts from reference TRBV25-1 and TRBJ1-1): EADIYQTPRYLVIGTGKKITLECSQTMGHDKMYWYQQDPGMELHLIHYSYGVNSTEKGDLSSESTVSRIRTEHFPLTLESARPSHTSQYLCASSDTRQIQTEAFFGQGTRLTVV.

This clone came up many times. The chain combines TRBV7-2 with TRBJ2-1, with 8 bases fitting TRBD1. The CDR3 runs 15 residues. V lost 1 base and J lost 7; bases outside the gene matches: 6. CDR1 is SGHTA and CDR2 is FQGNSA in the germline V gene. CDR3 loop: CASSLGRGLRNEQFF. The DNA for the CDR3 is TGTGCCAGCAGCTTAGGCAGGGGGCTAAGGAATGAGCAGTTCTTC.

This clone was observed a few times. The V and J genes are TRBV2 and TRBJ2-3; 8 nucleotides align to TRBD1. V dropped 6 bases and J dropped 4; count of bases not matched to a gene: 6. The V gene's germline CDR1 is SNHLY and CDR2 FYNNEI. CDR3 length equals 14 residues. The CDR3 nucleotides read TGTGCCAGCAGCGGACAGGGAGTATCAGATACGCAGTATTTT. Translated, it gives CASSGQGVSDTQYF.

A few counts support this clone. The chain uses TRBV11-2 and TRBJ2-3; tentative D call: TRBD1 (5 bases). Germline V gene data show CDR1 as SGHAT and CDR2 as FQNNGV. Trimming stripped 0 bases from V and 6 bases from J, with 13 bases between. The CDR3 sequence is 15 residues long. The CDR3 loop is CASSLDLLGPDTQYF. CDR3 nucleotides: TGTGCCAGCAGCTTAGATCTGCTGGGGCCTGATACGCAGTATTTT. Full variable domain (remainder filled in from reference TRBV11-2 and TRBJ2-3): EAGVAQSPRYKIIEKRQSVAFWCNPISGHATLYWYQQILGQGPKLLIQFQNNGVVDDSQLPKDRFSAERLKGVDSTLKIQPAKLEDSAVYLCASSLDLLGPDTQYFGPGTRLTVL.

This chain's CDR3 is CASSDLRDSYEQYV. DNA for the CDR3: TGTGCCAGCAGTGATTTGAGGGACTCCTACGAGCAGTACGTC. V is TRBV6-1 and J is TRBJ2-7; perhaps TRBD2 as D (5 bases). Germline V gene sequence: CDR1 MNHNS, CDR2 SASEGT. V lost 3 bases and J 0 bases, leaving 9 bases between the germline ends. There are 14 residues in the CDR3.

The sample holds a few counts of this clone. DNA of the CDR3: TGTGCCAGCAGTGCCCCGCCGCCGGGGGGAGGGCAGTTCTTC. It yields the protein CASSAPPPGGGQFF. The chain links TRBV6-5 to TRBJ2-1; 7 bases agree with TRBD2. With 5 bases clipped from V and 12 bases from J, the junction kept 13 bases outside the gene matches. CDR3 length: 14 amino acids. Germline V gene data show CDR1 as MNHEY and CDR2 as SVGAGI.

The chain carries TRBV7-7 and TRBJ2-5, with 12 bases identical to TRBD2. Trimming removed 5 bases from V and 5 bases from J; junction bases left unmatched: 9. From germline, CDR1 is SSHAT and CDR2 FNYEAQ (reference sequence). The CDR3 is made up of 16 amino acids. Here the CDR3 DNA reads TGTGCCAGCAGCCTGCTAGCGGGGGGGCCGTATGAGACCCAGTACTTC. Translating it yields CASSLLAGGPYETQYF.

This clone was counted between two and nine times. The chain combines TRBV4-1 with TRBJ2-3, with a tentative D call TRBD2 (5 bases). Germline V gene lookup returns CDR1 MGHRA and CDR2 YSYEKL. V lost 4 bases to trimming and J lost 6 bases, with 8 bases between them. This CDR3 is built from 12 residues. The CDR3 is CASSRTGDTQYF. The CDR3 DNA sequence: TGCGCCAGCAGCCGGACGGGGGATACGCAGTATTTT.

The CDR3 bases are TGTGCCAGCAGCGCACTGAGTAACAATCAGCCCCAGCATTTT. Its translation: CASSALSNNQPQHF. V usage is TRBV6-6 and J usage is TRBJ1-5; D unclear. Germline CDR1 and CDR2: MNHNY and SVGAGI (reference sequence). The CDR3 spans 14 residues. V lost 6 bases and J lost 3, with 12 bases in between.

In its sample, this clone was seen a few times. The chain links TRBV2 to TRBJ2-6, with a tentative D call TRBD1 (5 bases). Germline loops: CDR1 SNHLY, CDR2 FYNNEI. The CDR3 spans 17 residues. Deletions cut 4 bases from V and 5 bases from J, with 18 bases between. The CDR3 sequence: CASSVSDGAGRANVLTF. DNA for the CDR3: TGTGCCAGCAGTGTGTCTGATGGGGCAGGGAGGGCCAACGTCCTGACTTTC.

This clone has more than one count but fewer than ten. This chain links TRBV7-9 with TRBJ1-3; D might be TRBD1 (5 bases). The V gene's germline CDR1 is SEHNR and CDR2 FQNEAQ (reference sequence). V lost 5 bases and J lost 1, with 12 bases in between. This CDR3 has 15 amino acids. CDR3 amino acids: CASSPRGPSGNTIYF. DNA of the CDR3: TGTGCCAGCAGCCCTCGGGGCCCTTCTGGAAACACCATATATTTT.

The V and J genes are TRBV19 and TRBJ1-1; no definite D call. Trimming removed 6 bases from V and 0 bases from J, with 11 bases in between. This CDR3 is 14 amino acids long. CDR1 is LNHDA, CDR2 SQIVND, per germline (reference sequence). As DNA, the CDR3 is TGTGCCAGTAGGAAACAAGGGATGAACACTGAAGCTTTCTTT. Translation: CASRKQGMNTEAFF.

In this sample, this clone turned up many times. The chain uses TRBV14 and TRBJ2-5; TRBD2 matches 9 bases. This CDR3 spans 14 amino acids. V shed 3 bases and J 7 bases; nucleotides not matched to a gene: 6. Germline V lookup: CDR1 SGHDN, CDR2 FVKESK. CDR3 sequence reads: CASSQFSGSGTQYF. CDR3 sequence (DNA): TGTGCCAGCAGCCAGTTTAGCGGGAGCGGGACCCAGTACTTC.

This clone came up a few times. The chain employs TRBV7-6 and TRBJ2-7, with D possibly being TRBD2 (6 bases). V lost 0 bases to trimming and J lost 5 bases, with 8 bases between them. The CDR3 loop spans 13 amino acids. Per germline, CDR1 SGHVS and CDR2 FNYEAQ. In DNA, the CDR3 is TGTGCCAGCAGCTTAGCGTCGGGGGACGAGCAGTACGTC. Translated: CASSLASGDEQYV.

V usage is TRBV4-1 and J usage is TRBJ1-1; D unclear. Germline V gives CDR1 MGHRA, CDR2 YSYEKL. Trimming removed 1 base from V and 1 base from J, with 7 bases in between. The CDR3 runs to 14 residues. The CDR3 bases are TGCGCCAGCAGCCAAGGACCTGAGAACACTGAAGCTTTCTTT. Protein sequence: CASSQGPENTEAFF.

The rearrangement joins TRBV6-1 to TRBJ1-5; the match to TRBD1 covers 8 bases. Trimming took 3 bases from V and 5 from J; bases not matched to a gene: 6. Looked up from germline, CDR1 is MNHNS and CDR2 is SASEGT. The CDR3 spans 15 residues. CDR3 sequence (DNA): TGTGCCAGCAGTGATGCAGGGGGCCCCCATCAGCCCCAGCATTTT. This codes for CASSDAGGPHQPQHF.